These T cell receptor beta chains were read from a single sample in a study of human T cells and chemical hapten exposure. TCRdb re-derived calls from the RACE reads in MiXCR, one entry per CDR3 protein. The data show 110,000 to 150,000 distinct CDR3 sequences, roughly 12% seen once. The material sequenced was whole blood, taken in connection with sensitization to the hapten diphenylcyclopropenone (DPC). These receptors were taken from a woman between 50 and 59 years old with alopecia areata. Some clones in this sample may be carry-over from other donors' samples. The CDR3 runs from the conserved cysteine through the conserved F or W. Each record gives: CDR3 protein, D gene, V gene, J gene. The D gene is left open where the match is weak.

cdr3_aa: CASSEDVHFGQPQHF
d_call: -
v_call: TRBV6-1
j_call: TRBJ1-5

cdr3_aa: CASRGTGTGAWEQYF
d_call: TRBD1
v_call: TRBV28
j_call: TRBJ2-7

cdr3_aa: CASREYPGAETQYF
d_call: -
v_call: TRBV19
j_call: TRBJ2-5

cdr3_aa: CASSLETGQYNSPLHF
d_call: -
v_call: TRBV5-1
j_call: TRBJ1-6

cdr3_aa: CASSSGPANTEAFF
d_call: -
v_call: TRBV7-3
j_call: TRBJ1-1

cdr3_aa: CASSLIDSSTDTQYF
d_call: -
v_call: TRBV5-1
j_call: TRBJ2-3

cdr3_aa: CASSQGGQRRNEQFF
d_call: TRBD1
v_call: TRBV3-1
j_call: TRBJ2-1

cdr3_aa: CSVEGQGNQPQHF
d_call: TRBD1
v_call: TRBV20-1
j_call: TRBJ1-5

cdr3_aa: CASSTGPLEQYF
d_call: -
v_call: TRBV28
j_call: TRBJ2-7

cdr3_aa: CASSSRAEGLYNEQFF
d_call: -
v_call: TRBV7-2
j_call: TRBJ2-1

cdr3_aa: CASMSRGSRNNEQFF
d_call: -
v_call: TRBV28
j_call: TRBJ2-1

cdr3_aa: CSARGTPGGPNQPQHF
d_call: -
v_call: TRBV20-1
j_call: TRBJ1-5

cdr3_aa: CASSVQARRVAGELFF
d_call: -
v_call: TRBV9
j_call: TRBJ2-2

cdr3_aa: CSVEPSGRREQYF
d_call: TRBD2
v_call: TRBV29-1
j_call: TRBJ2-7